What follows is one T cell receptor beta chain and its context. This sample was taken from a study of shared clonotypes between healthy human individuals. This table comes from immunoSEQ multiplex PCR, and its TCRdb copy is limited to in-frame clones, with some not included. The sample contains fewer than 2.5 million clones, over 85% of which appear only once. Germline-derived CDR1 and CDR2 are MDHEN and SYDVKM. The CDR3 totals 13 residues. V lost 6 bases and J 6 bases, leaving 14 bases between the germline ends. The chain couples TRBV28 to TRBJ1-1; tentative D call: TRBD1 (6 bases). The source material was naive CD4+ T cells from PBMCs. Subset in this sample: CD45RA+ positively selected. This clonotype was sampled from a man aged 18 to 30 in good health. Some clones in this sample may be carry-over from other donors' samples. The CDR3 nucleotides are TGTGCCAGCAGACTAGGGGGTTCTCCTGAAGCTTTCTTT. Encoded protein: CASRLGGSPEAFF.